Shown below are 31 T cell receptor beta chains from a single sample sequenced in a study of blood T cell repertoires in COVID-19 (dated by TCRdb to between 2020 and 2021). Library creation used the immunoSEQ multiplex PCR assay. TCRdb retrieved this table from immuneACCESS and kept in-frame rearrangements only. Not all clones are present; in checked studies, unresolved V genes account for under half, and no reason is known for the remainder. This sample lists some 50,000 clones; 85% to 95% were detected once. The top ten hold 0.95% to 1.1% of the sample. Input material: peripheral blood. These receptors were collected from a man aged 60-69 years with COVID-19, enrolled during active disease.

The V call is TRBV15, the J call TRBJ2-7; 7 bases fit TRBD1. CDR1 is LNHNV, CDR2 YYDKDF, per germline (reference sequence). The CDR3 has 16 residues. J was trimmed by 0 bases and V by 5 bases; bases with no gene match: 10. The CDR3 here is CATSAQTGFSSYEQYF. The CDR3 nucleotides read TGTGCCACCAGCGCCCAGACAGGGTTCAGCTCCTACGAGCAGTACTTC.

The chain combines TRBV5-1 with TRBJ2-1; D is perhaps TRBD2 (5 bases). Germline CDR1 and CDR2: SGHRS and YFSETQ. Trimming shortened V by 5 bases and J by 6 bases, and 15 bases separated the two germline ends. The CDR3 runs 14 residues. CDR3 region: CASSPSRGTNEQFF. CDR3 sequence (DNA): TGCGCCAGCAGTCCTTCCCGGGGTACCAATGAGCAGTTCTTC.

The chain has TRBV9 and TRBJ2-7, with D possibly TRBD1 on 6 matching bases. Germline V gene lookup returns CDR1 SGDLS and CDR2 YYNGEE. There are 15 residues in the CDR3. V dropped 4 bases and J dropped 2 bases, with 16 bases sitting between them. DNA of the CDR3: TGTGCCAGCAGCCGGGCCGCGACAGGCGCCTACGAGCAGTACTTC. It codes for CASSRAATGAYEQYF.

The V gene is TRBV9, the J gene TRBJ1-1, with a possible D match to TRBD1 (5 bases). V lost 0 bases and J 1 base, leaving 7 bases between the germline ends. Germline V gene data show CDR1 as SGDLS and CDR2 as YYNGEE. The CDR3 consists of 14 residues. CDR3 in amino acids: CASSVDRRNTEAFF. The CDR3 DNA is TGTGCCAGCAGCGTAGACAGGCGGAACACTGAAGCTTTCTTT.

This clone was detected once. The chain links TRBV6-2 or TRBV6-3 to TRBJ1-5; 10 bases map to TRBD1. The V segment lost 0 bases and the J segment 1 base; nucleotides outside the gene matches: 0. This CDR3 is 16 amino acids long. Per germline, CDR1 MNHEY and CDR2 SVGEGT. The CDR3 sequence is CASSYSTGGSNQPQHF. For the CDR3, the DNA is TGTGCCAGCAGTTACTCGACAGGGGGCAGCAATCAGCCCCAGCATTTT.

The V and J genes are TRBV5-8 and TRBJ1-3; D not resolved. Germline assignment: CDR1 SGHTS and CDR2 YDEGEE. V lost 1 base, J lost 5 bases, and 13 bases lay in between. The CDR3 is made up of 15 amino acids. The CDR3 nucleotides are TGTGCCAGCAGCTTGCGAGACACCTATAGAAACACCATATATTTT. This codes for CASSLRDTYRNTIYF.

The chain is built from TRBV5-1 and TRBJ1-1; a weak D match, TRBD1 (6 bases). The ends were cut back, 7 bases at V and 0 bases at J, with 16 bases in the middle. Germline CDR1 is SGHRS and CDR2 is YFSETQ. This CDR3 region has 15 residues. The chain's CDR3 is CASSSDSPMNTEAFF. In DNA, the CDR3 is TGCGCCAGCTCTTCGGACAGCCCTATGAACACTGAAGCTTTCTTT.

V and J are TRBV28 and TRBJ2-7; a possible D gene is TRBD2 (6 bases). Germline V gene data show CDR1 as MDHEN and CDR2 as SYDVKM. With 6 bases removed from V and 5 bases from J, the gap between germline ends came to 20 bases. The CDR3 totals 15 residues. CDR3 residues: CASSPFRETNNEQYF. The DNA of the CDR3 is TGTGCCAGCAGCCCCTTCCGGGAGACTAACAACGAGCAGTACTTC.

The chain couples TRBV6-5 to TRBJ1-6; D remains unclear. V was pared by 0 bases and J by 7 bases, with 10 bases between. This CDR3 has 15 residues. CDR1 is MNHEY, CDR2 SVGAGI, per germline. Here the CDR3 reads CASSYSNAGNSPLHF. Written as DNA, the CDR3 is TGTGCCAGCAGTTACTCGAACGCGGGAAATTCACCCCTCCACTTT.

The genes are TRBV28 and TRBJ1-3; D gene ambiguous. The CDR3 totals 14 residues. Looked up from germline, CDR1 is MDHEN and CDR2 is SYDVKM. Trimming took off 7 bases at V and 0 bases at J, with 10 bases between the two ends. The CDR3 DNA is TGTGCCAGCAAAAGTCCAGGCTCTGGAAACACCATATATTTT. It translates to CASKSPGSGNTIYF.

This clone was picked up a small number of times. The chain joins TRBV11-2 to TRBJ1-3, with a tentative D call TRBD1 (6 bases). The V end lost 4 bases, the J end lost 0 bases, and 13 bases lay between the germline ends. The V gene's germline CDR1 is SGHAT and CDR2 FQNNGV. The CDR3 runs 16 residues. The CDR3 sequence is CASSSLQGASGNTIYF. The CDR3 bases are TGTGCCAGCAGCTCCCTACAGGGAGCCTCTGGAAACACCATATATTTT.

The chain uses TRBV20-1 and TRBJ1-1; tentatively, D is TRBD1 (6 bases). This CDR3 has 11 amino acids. Trimming removed 3 bases from V and 8 bases from J, with 10 bases in between. The V gene's germline CDR1 is DFQATT and CDR2 SNEGSKA (reference sequence). In DNA, the CDR3 is TGCAGTGCTAGGGTCGACAGGGAAGCTTTCTTT. It is translated as CSARVDREAFF.

The chain uses TRBV28 and TRBJ2-7; TRBD2 matches 10 bases. The CDR3 is 14 amino acids. Per germline, CDR1 MDHEN and CDR2 SYDVKM. With 5 bases clipped from V and 4 bases from J, the junction kept 5 bases outside the gene matches. DNA for the CDR3: TGTGCCAGCAGTAAACCTAGCGGGAGTTACGAGCAGTACTTC. This gives the protein CASSKPSGSYEQYF. The full variable domain, rest sourced from reference TRBV28 and TRBJ2-7, is DVKVTQSSRYLVKRTGEKVFLECVQDMDHENMFWYRQDPGLGLRLIYFSYDVKMKEKGDIPEGYSVSREKKERFSLILESASTNQTSMYLCASSKPSGSYEQYFGPGTRLTVT.

The chain couples TRBV9 to TRBJ1-2; possibly TRBD1 for D (6 bases). CDR1 SGDLS and CDR2 YYNGEE come from the germline V gene. The germline V and J ends were trimmed by 4 bases and 2 bases, with 9 bases remaining between them. CDR3 length: 13 residues. In DNA, the CDR3 is TGTGCCAGCAGCAGGACAGAGAACTATGGCTACACCTTC. It specifies CASSRTENYGYTF.

This clone was counted only a few times. V is TRBV29-1 and J is TRBJ1-1; D not resolved. V was shortened by 2 bases and J by 2 bases, with 9 bases between the two germline ends. The germline CDR1 and CDR2 sequences are SQVTM and ANQGSEA. This CDR3 spans 13 amino acids. The CDR3 sequence is CSVELTANTEAFF. The CDR3 DNA is TGCAGCGTTGAATTAACAGCTAACACTGAAGCTTTCTTT.

The rearrangement links TRBV10-3 to TRBJ2-5, with TRBD2 identical over 7 bases. The CDR3 length is 15 residues. The germline V gene encodes CDR1 ENHRY and CDR2 SYGVKD. J lost 1 base, V lost 7 bases, and 9 bases had no gene match. In nucleotides, the CDR3 is TGTGCCATCAACACAGCGGGGCCCTTCCAAGAGACCCAGTACTTC. This sequence encodes CAINTAGPFQETQYF.

The chain joins TRBV6-2 or TRBV6-3 to TRBJ2-1; TRBD2 agrees at 12 bases. The CDR3 has 16 amino acids. V lost 2 bases to trimming and J lost 6 bases; unmatched junction nucleotides: 5. Looked up from germline, CDR1 is MNHEY and CDR2 is SVGEGT. The CDR3 sequence is CASSYASGGGSNEQFF. The CDR3 nucleotides read TGTGCCAGCAGTTACGCTAGCGGGGGGGGCTCCAATGAGCAGTTCTTC.

V is TRBV9 and J is TRBJ2-1; 9 bases agree with TRBD2. V was pared by 3 bases and J by 7 bases, with 2 bases of the junction left unmatched. The CDR3 runs 13 residues. Looked up from germline, CDR1 is SGDLS and CDR2 is YYNGEE. CDR3 loop: CASSDSGSNEQFF. For the CDR3, the DNA is TGTGCCAGCAGCGATAGCGGGAGTAATGAGCAGTTCTTC.

The CDR3 loop reads CAISEGGHLNNQPQHF. The CDR3, as DNA: TGTGCCATCAGTGAGGGGGGACACCTAAACAATCAGCCCCAGCATTTT. This chain joins TRBV10-3 and TRBJ1-5; tentatively, D is TRBD1 (6 bases). V lost 2 bases and J lost 3, with 14 bases in between. CDR3 size: 16 residues. Germline V gene sequence: CDR1 ENHRY, CDR2 SYGVKD.

CDR3 region: CASSISSTGGEKLFF. The CDR3 DNA sequence: TGTGCCAGTAGTATATCTTCGACAGGAGGTGAAAAACTGTTTTTT. This chain connects TRBV19 to TRBJ1-4; tentatively, D is TRBD1 (6 bases). V lost 2 bases, J lost 7 bases, and 14 bases lay in between. The CDR3 sequence is 15 residues long. CDR1 is LNHDA, CDR2 SQIVND, per germline (reference sequence).

The gene calls are TRBV11-3 and TRBJ2-1; 8 bases are a match to TRBD1. Per the germline V gene, CDR1 is SGHNT and CDR2 is YENEEA. The trim removed 5 bases at V and 0 bases at J, leaving 3 bases unmatched. The CDR3 is 15 residues long. Here the CDR3 reads CASSGGQGSYNEQFF. CDR3 coding DNA: TGTGCCAGCAGCGGAGGACAGGGCTCCTACAATGAGCAGTTCTTC.

The genes are TRBV12-3 or TRBV12-4 and TRBJ1-2, with unresolved D. Trimming removed 5 bases from V and 3 bases from J, with 10 bases in between. The CDR3 contains 13 residues. The CDR3 loop is CASSRNRDYGYTF. CDR3 DNA: TGTGCCAGCAGTCGTAACCGGGACTATGGCTACACCTTC.

The chain employs TRBV2 and TRBJ2-5, with D maybe TRBD1 (5 bases). Germline V gene lookup returns CDR1 SNHLY and CDR2 FYNNEI. V lost 7 bases to trimming and J lost 2 bases, with 14 bases between them. There are 14 residues in the CDR3. The CDR3 sequence is CASTPKGLQETQYF. The CDR3 DNA follows: TGTGCCAGCACCCCTAAGGGGCTGCAAGAGACCCAGTACTTC.

The chain joins TRBV9 to TRBJ1-1; 7 bases are shared with TRBD1. V trimming: 2 bases; J trimming: 3 bases; junction bases outside the gene matches: 7. Germline V gene sequence: CDR1 SGDLS, CDR2 YYNGEE. This CDR3 is built from 15 residues. CDR3 region: CASSVGTDGYTEAFF. CDR3 coding DNA: TGTGCCAGCAGCGTCGGGACAGACGGGTACACTGAAGCTTTCTTT.

In DNA, the CDR3 is TGTGCCGCCGATCCGGGAAAGAACACTGAAGCTTTCTTT. This gives the protein CAADPGKNTEAFF. The chain joins TRBV6-5 to TRBJ1-1; D ambiguous. The germline V and J ends were trimmed by 11 bases and 1 base, with 14 bases remaining between them. This CDR3 is built from 13 residues. Germline CDR1 MNHEY, CDR2 SVGAGI.

The chain recombines TRBV5-1 with TRBJ1-2; 10 nucleotides line up with TRBD1. J gave up 8 bases and V 4 bases, and 8 bases lay outside the gene matches. Per the germline V gene, CDR1 is SGHRS and CDR2 is YFSETQ. There are 14 residues in the CDR3. The CDR3 here is CASSPGQGDKGYTF. The CDR3 DNA reads as TGCGCCAGCAGCCCTGGACAGGGGGATAAGGGCTACACCTTC.

J is TRBJ1-5 and V is TRBV10-3, with D possibly matching TRBD1 (5 bases). Germline loops: CDR1 ENHRY, CDR2 SYGVKD. V dropped 4 bases and J dropped 9 bases, with 13 bases sitting between them. The CDR3 extends over 13 amino acids. CDR3 protein: CAISVGGGGPQHF. In DNA form, the CDR3 reads TGTGCCATCAGTGTTGGCGGGGGGGGGCCCCAGCATTTT.

Here the CDR3 reads CATSRGQTNTEAFF. The CDR3 region has the DNA TGTGCCACCAGCAGGGGACAGACGAACACTGAAGCTTTCTTT. V and J are TRBV15 and TRBJ1-1; 7 nucleotides match TRBD1. J lost 1 base, V lost 3 bases, and 2 bases had no gene match. Germline loops: CDR1 LNHNV, CDR2 YYDKDF (reference sequence). CDR3 length equals 14 residues.

The V gene is TRBV25-1, the J gene TRBJ2-7; D is ambiguous. CDR1 MGHDK and CDR2 SYGVNS come from the germline V gene. V was cut by 0 bases and J by 0 bases, with 9 bases left in between. The CDR3 length is 15 residues. The CDR3 spells CASSEYYGSSYEQYF. The CDR3 DNA reads as TGTGCCAGCAGTGAATATTATGGCAGCTCCTACGAGCAGTACTTC.

V usage is TRBV12-3 or TRBV12-4 and J usage is TRBJ1-5; D is unresolved. The CDR3 loop spans 13 amino acids. The V gene lost 5 bases and the J gene lost 5 bases, with 10 bases spanning the gap. DNA for the CDR3: TGTGCCAGCAGTATGGGAGTCGATCAGCCCCAGCATTTT. This sequence encodes CASSMGVDQPQHF.

V gene TRBV29-1 combines with J gene TRBJ2-5; D may be TRBD2 (7 bases). Trimming pared 5 bases from V and 4 bases from J, leaving 17 bases between. The CDR3 covers 14 residues. Germline V gene sequence: CDR1 SQVTM, CDR2 ANQGSEA. The CDR3 nucleotides are TGCAGCGTTTCTAGGGGGGGCCCCGGAGAGACCCAGTACTTC. Translating gives CSVSRGGPGETQYF.